The source of this TCR beta chain is a study of identical twins. Study-wide results and limits: Cross-sectional statistical analysis was relied on for the conclusions, without the same donors being followed.

The CDR3 is 14 amino acids. Germline CDR1 and CDR2: SQVTM and ANQGSEA. J lost 4 bases, V lost 6 bases, and 6 bases had no gene match. Template switching supplied a universal primer site; unique molecular identifiers were carried on the cDNA. TCRdb redid the calling of the 5' RACE reads with MiXCR, one entry per CDR3 protein. This table has hundreds of thousands of distinct CDR3 sequences, roughly 6% appearing once. This clonotype has at least ten counts. The target antigen is unknown. This clonotype was sampled from a man aged 18-30 years in good health. The chain is built from TRBV29-1 and TRBJ2-3, with 11 bases fitting TRBD2. Sequencing was done on a sample of naive T cells sorted from blood. The CDR3 sequence is CSVASGGSSDTQYF. CDR3 DNA: TGCAGCGTCGCTAGCGGGGGGAGTTCAGATACGCAGTATTTT.